The clone carrying this T cell receptor beta chain has only a few counts. The sample belongs to a study of identical twins' blood T cells. Turning to the study itself: Roughly 50 million reads covered roughly six alpha-chain and roughly six beta-chain libraries.

Sample barcodes were added at both library ends during cDNA synthesis. TCRdb processed the 5' RACE reads anew with MiXCR; each CDR3 protein has one entry. The data contain a few hundred thousand distinct CDR3 sequences, roughly 31% of them singletons. V dropped 3 bases and J dropped 3 bases, with 14 bases sitting between them. CDR1 is SQVTM, CDR2 ANQGSEA, per germline. This CDR3 region has 14 residues. The chain has TRBV29-1 and TRBJ1-2; D is uncertain. The specimen sequenced was PBMCs. This TCR was recovered from a woman aged 18 to 55 in good health. CDR3 bases: TGCAGCGTTGATTTTTTAGGGTCTGACTATGGCTACACCTTC. Its translation is CSVDFLGSDYGYTF. The variable domain in full, completed from reference TRBV29-1 and TRBJ1-2, reads SAVISQKPSRDICQRGTSLTIQCQVDSQVTMMFWYRQQPGQSLTLIATANQGSEATYESGFVIDKFPISRPNLTFSTLTVSNMSPEDSSIYLCSVDFLGSDYGYTFGSGTRLTVV.